The rows below give T cell receptor beta chains drawn from one sample of a study of vaccination and CD4 T cells after COVID-19. TCRdb re-analysed the PCR reads in MiXCR, keeping a single row per CDR3 protein. There are approximately 21,000 distinct CDR3 sequences in the sample; roughly 45% occur only once, and approximately 24% lies in the top ten. Their antigens are not known. The source was CD4+ T cells from blood, cultured in vitro, collected before SARS-CoV-2 vaccination. The receptors stem from a human donor who had recovered from COVID-19. Each CDR3 is given with its conserved first and last residue. A D gene is named only where the DNA matches it firmly. Some rows have no size entry. The others give once, few or many, or a class for an expanded clone.

clone_size,j_call,d_call,v_call,cdr3_aa,cdr3_nt
.,TRBJ2-3,TRBD1,TRBV19,CASSATTGDTQYF,TGTGCCAGTAGTGCAACCACAGGGGACACTCAGTATTTT
few,TRBJ1-2,.,TRBV27,CASSRSGTVGYTF,TGTGCCAGCAGCCGAAGTGGGACTGTTGGCTACACCTTC
.,TRBJ1-1,.,TRBV19,CASSIHTTGRTEAFF,TGTGCCAGTAGTATCCATACTACGGGTCGCACTGAAGCTTTCTTT
.,TRBJ1-5,.,TRBV20-1,CSAREGQGSPNQPQHF,TGCAGTGCTAGAGAAGGTCAGGGGTCCCCCAATCAGCCCCAGCATTTT
few,TRBJ1-1,TRBD1,TRBV27,CASRSGTGGTEAFF,TGTGCCAGCAGGTCAGGGACAGGGGGCACTGAAGCTTTCTTT
.,TRBJ2-6,.,TRBV7-6,CASTTSGANVLTF,TGTGCCAGCACTACCTCTGGGGCCAACGTCCTGACTTTC
few,TRBJ1-1,TRBD1,TRBV20-1,CSARPGQGFRTEAFF,TGCAGTGCTAGACCGGGACAGGGTTTTAGGACTGAAGCTTTCTTT
.,TRBJ1-2,.,TRBV12-3/TRBV12-4,CASRENNYGYTF,TGTGCCAGCAGGGAAAACAACTATGGCTACACCTTC
.,TRBJ2-7,TRBD1,TRBV2,CASGQGYYEQYF,TGTGCCAGCGGACAGGGGTACTACGAGCAGTACTTC
.,TRBJ2-3,.,TRBV5-4,CASSLGGQGYTQYF,TGTGCCAGCAGCTTGGGGGGGCAAGGATATACGCAGTATTTT
few,TRBJ1-1,.,TRBV7-8,CASSLGGRGFTEAFF,TGTGCCAGCAGCTTAGGGGGACGGGGGTTCACTGAAGCTTTCTTT
.,TRBJ1-5,.,TRBV6-1,CASSDLEGGNQPQHF,TGTGCCAGCAGTGACCTCGAAGGGGGCAATCAGCCCCAGCATTTT
.,TRBJ2-1,TRBD2,TRBV20-1,CSARDRGGTSYNEQFF,TGCAGTGCTAGAGATCGGGGGGGTACCTCCTACAATGAGCAGTTCTTC
few,TRBJ1-6,.,TRBV6-5,CASSSVRGGNPLHF,TGTGCCAGCAGTTCTGTGAGGGGGGGGAACCCCCTCCACTTT
.,TRBJ2-2,.,TRBV2,CASSRTTIRNTGELFF,TGTGCCAGCAGTCGTACAACCATACGGAACACCGGGGAGCTGTTTTTT
.,TRBJ2-3,TRBD2,TRBV7-2,CASRKGLAGTDTQYF,TGTGCCAGCAGGAAAGGACTAGCGGGCACAGATACGCAGTATTTT
once,TRBJ1-1,.,TRBV11-3,CASSRGNTEAFF,TGTGCCAGCAGCAGGGGGAACACTGAAGCTTTCTTT
.,TRBJ2-6,.,TRBV24-1,CATSPTGANVLTF,TGTGCCACCAGCCCCACGGGGGCCAACGTCCTGACTTTC
.,TRBJ2-7,TRBD2,TRBV5-3,CARSTLAGGPGEQYF,TGTGCCAGAAGCACACTAGCGGGAGGGCCGGGCGAGCAGTACTTC
few,TRBJ1-1,.,TRBV12-3/TRBV12-4,CASSLTGGEAFF,TGTGCCAGCAGTTTAACGGGGGGGGAAGCTTTCTTT
.,TRBJ2-5,.,TRBV19,CASSLSGSETQYF,TGTGCCAGTAGTTTGTCGGGATCAGAGACCCAGTACTTC
few,TRBJ2-7,.,TRBV24-1,CATEGLSIYGQYF,TGTGCCACCGAAGGACTTTCGATCTACGGGCAGTACTTC
few,TRBJ1-6,TRBD1,TRBV12-3/TRBV12-4,CASSTGQANSPLHF,TGTGCCAGCAGTACCGGACAGGCTAATTCACCCCTCCACTTT
once,TRBJ2-7,TRBD2,TRBV6-5,CASSYGPGGSYEQYF,TGTGCCAGCAGTTACGGTCCGGGAGGGTCCTACGAGCAGTACTTC
few,TRBJ1-2,.,TRBV20-1,CSARDSGNGYGYTF,TGCAGTGCTAGAGATTCGGGGAATGGGTATGGCTACACCTTC
.,TRBJ2-1,TRBD2,TRBV9,CASSLHSGGAPNEQFF,TGTGCCAGCAGCCTCCACAGCGGGGGGGCCCCCAATGAGCAGTTCTTC